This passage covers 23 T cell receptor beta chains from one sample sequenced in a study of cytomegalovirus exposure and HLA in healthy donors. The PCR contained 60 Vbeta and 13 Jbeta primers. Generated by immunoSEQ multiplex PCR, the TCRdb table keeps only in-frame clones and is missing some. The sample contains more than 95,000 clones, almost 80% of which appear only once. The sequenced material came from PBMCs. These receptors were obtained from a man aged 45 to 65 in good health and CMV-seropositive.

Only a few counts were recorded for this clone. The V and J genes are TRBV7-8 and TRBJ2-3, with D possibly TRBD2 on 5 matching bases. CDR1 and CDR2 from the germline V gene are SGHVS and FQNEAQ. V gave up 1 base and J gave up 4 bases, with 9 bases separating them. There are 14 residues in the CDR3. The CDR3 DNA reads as TGTGCCAGCAGCTTAGGGGCTAGCCCAGATACGCAGTATTTT. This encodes CASSLGASPDTQYF.

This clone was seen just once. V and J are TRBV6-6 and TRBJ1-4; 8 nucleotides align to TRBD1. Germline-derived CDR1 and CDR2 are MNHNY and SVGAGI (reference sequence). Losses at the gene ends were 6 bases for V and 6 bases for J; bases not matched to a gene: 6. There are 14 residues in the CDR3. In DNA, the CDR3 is TGTGCCAGCAGCTTCGGACAGGGTGATGAAAAACTGTTTTTT. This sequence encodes CASSFGQGDEKLFF.

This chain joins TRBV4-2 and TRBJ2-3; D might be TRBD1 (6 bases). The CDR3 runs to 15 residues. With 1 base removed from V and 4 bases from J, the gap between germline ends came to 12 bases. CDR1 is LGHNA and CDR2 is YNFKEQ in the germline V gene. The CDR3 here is CASSQVGGGADTQYF. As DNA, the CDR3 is TGTGCCAGCAGCCAAGTAGGTGGGGGCGCAGATACGCAGTATTTT.

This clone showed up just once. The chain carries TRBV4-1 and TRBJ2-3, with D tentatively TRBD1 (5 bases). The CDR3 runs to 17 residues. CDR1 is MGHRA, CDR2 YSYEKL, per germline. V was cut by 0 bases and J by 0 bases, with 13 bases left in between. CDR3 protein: CASSQEAVTASTDTQYF. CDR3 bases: TGCGCCAGCAGCCAAGAAGCAGTGACAGCTAGCACAGATACGCAGTATTTT.

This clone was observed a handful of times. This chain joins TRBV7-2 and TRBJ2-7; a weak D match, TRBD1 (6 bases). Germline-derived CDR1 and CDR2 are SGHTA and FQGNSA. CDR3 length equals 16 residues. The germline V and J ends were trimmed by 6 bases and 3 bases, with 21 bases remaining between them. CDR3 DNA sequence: TGTGCCAGCAGGGAAGCGGCAGGGGTGAATTTCTACGAGCAGTACTTC. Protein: CASREAAGVNFYEQYF.

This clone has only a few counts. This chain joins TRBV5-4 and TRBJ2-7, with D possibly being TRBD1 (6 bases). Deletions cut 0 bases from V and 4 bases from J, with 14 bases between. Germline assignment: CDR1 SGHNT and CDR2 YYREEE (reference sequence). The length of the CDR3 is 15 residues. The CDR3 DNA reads TGTGCCAGCAGCTTGGCAGGGGCAGGCGGATACGAGCAGTACTTC. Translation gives CASSLAGAGGYEQYF.

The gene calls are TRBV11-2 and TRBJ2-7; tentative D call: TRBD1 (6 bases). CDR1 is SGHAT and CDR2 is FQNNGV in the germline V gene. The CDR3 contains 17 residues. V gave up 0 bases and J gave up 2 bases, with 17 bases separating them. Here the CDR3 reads CASSLDPWKTGTYEQYF. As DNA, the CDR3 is TGTGCCAGCAGCTTAGATCCATGGAAGACAGGCACCTACGAGCAGTACTTC.

DNA for the CDR3: TGTGCCTGGAGTGAATCTAGAACGAACGAGCAGTACTTC. Protein: CAWSESRTNEQYF. The rearrangement links TRBV30 to TRBJ2-7; no clear D gene. Trimming left V 1 base short and J 5 bases short, with 12 bases between. CDR1 and CDR2 (germline): GTSNPN, SVGIG (reference sequence). The CDR3 has 13 amino acids.

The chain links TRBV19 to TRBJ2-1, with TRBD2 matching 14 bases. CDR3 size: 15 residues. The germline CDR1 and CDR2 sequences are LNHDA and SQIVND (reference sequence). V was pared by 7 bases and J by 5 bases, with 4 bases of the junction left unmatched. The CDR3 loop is CASTPGLAGDNEQFF. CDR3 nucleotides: TGTGCCAGTACTCCGGGACTAGCGGGGGACAATGAGCAGTTCTTC.

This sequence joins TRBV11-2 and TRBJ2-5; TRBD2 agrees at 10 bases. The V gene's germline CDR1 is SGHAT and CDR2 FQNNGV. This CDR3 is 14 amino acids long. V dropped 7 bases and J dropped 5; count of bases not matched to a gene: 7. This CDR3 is CASTLAGVKETQYF. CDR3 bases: TGTGCCAGCACCCTAGCGGGAGTCAAGGAGACCCAGTACTTC.

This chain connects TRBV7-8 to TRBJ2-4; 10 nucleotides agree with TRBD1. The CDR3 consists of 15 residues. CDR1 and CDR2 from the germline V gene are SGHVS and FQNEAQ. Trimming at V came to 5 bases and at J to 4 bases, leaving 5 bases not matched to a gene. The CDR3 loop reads CASSPGTGAKNIQYF. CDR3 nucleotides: TGTGCCAGCAGCCCAGGGACAGGGGCTAAAAACATTCAGTACTTC.

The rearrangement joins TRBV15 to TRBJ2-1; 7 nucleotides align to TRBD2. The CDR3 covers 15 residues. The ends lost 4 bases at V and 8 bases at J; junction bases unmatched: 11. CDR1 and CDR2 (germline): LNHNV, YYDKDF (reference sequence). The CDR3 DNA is TGTGCCACCAGCATAACGGCGGGAGATTTCGATGAGCAGTTCTTC. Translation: CATSITAGDFDEQFF.

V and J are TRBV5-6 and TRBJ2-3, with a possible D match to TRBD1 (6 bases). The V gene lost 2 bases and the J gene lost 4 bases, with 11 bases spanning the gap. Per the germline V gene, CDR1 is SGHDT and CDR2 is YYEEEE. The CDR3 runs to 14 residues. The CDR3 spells CASSFDAGADTQYF. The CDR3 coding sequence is TGTGCCAGCAGCTTCGATGCAGGGGCAGATACGCAGTATTTT.

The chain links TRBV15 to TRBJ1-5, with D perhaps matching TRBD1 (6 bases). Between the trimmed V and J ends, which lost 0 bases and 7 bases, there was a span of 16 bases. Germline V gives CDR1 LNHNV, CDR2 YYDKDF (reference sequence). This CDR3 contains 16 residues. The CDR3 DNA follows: TGTGCCACCAGCAGAGATCGGGACAAAAACGGACAGCCCCAGCATTTT. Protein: CATSRDRDKNGQPQHF. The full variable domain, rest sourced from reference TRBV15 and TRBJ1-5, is DAMVIQNPRYQVTQFGKPVTLSCSQTLNHNVMYWYQQKSSQAPKLLFHYYDKDFNNEADTPDNFQSRRPNTSFCFLDIRSPGLGDTAMYLCATSRDRDKNGQPQHFGDGTRLSIL.

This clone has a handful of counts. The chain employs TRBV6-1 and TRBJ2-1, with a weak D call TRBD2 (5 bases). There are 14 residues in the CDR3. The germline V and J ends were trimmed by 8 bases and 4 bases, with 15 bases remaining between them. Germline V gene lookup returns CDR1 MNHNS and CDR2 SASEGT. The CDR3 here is CASHKAESYNEQFF. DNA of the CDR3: TGTGCCAGCCACAAAGCGGAATCTTACAATGAGCAGTTCTTC.

The chain's CDR3 is CALGTSGRRDTQYF. The DNA for the CDR3 is TGTGCCTTGGGGACTAGCGGGAGAAGGGATACGCAGTATTTT. The chain joins TRBV30 to TRBJ2-3, with 14 positions matching TRBD2. Trimming at V came to 7 bases and at J to 6 bases, leaving 6 bases not matched to a gene. The CDR3 consists of 14 residues. CDR1 and CDR2 from the germline V gene are GTSNPN and SVGIG (reference sequence).

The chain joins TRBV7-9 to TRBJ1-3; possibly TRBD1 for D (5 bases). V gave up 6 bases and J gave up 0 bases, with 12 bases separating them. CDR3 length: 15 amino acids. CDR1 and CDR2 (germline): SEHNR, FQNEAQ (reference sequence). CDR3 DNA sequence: TGTGCCAGCAGGAAGCAGGGTGGCTCTGGAAACACCATATATTTT. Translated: CASRKQGGSGNTIYF.

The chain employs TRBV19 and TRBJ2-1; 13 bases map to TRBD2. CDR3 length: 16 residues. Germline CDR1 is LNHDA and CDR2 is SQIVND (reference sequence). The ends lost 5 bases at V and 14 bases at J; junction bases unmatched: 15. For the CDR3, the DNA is TGTGCCAGTAGTCTGGGGACTAGCGGGAATGGGGGGGAGAAGTTCTTC. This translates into CASSLGTSGNGGEKFF.

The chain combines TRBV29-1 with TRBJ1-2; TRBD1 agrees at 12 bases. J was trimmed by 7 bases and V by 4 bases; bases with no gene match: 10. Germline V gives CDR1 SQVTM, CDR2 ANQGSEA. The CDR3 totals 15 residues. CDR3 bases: TGCAGCGTTGCTCAGGGGACAGGGGGCGAGAGTGGCTACACCTTC. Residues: CSVAQGTGGESGYTF. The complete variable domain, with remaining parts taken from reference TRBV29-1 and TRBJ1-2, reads SAVISQKPSRDICQRGTSLTIQCQVDSQVTMMFWYRQQPGQSLTLIATANQGSEATYESGFVIDKFPISRPNLTFSTLTVSNMSPEDSSIYLCSVAQGTGGESGYTFGSGTRLTVV.

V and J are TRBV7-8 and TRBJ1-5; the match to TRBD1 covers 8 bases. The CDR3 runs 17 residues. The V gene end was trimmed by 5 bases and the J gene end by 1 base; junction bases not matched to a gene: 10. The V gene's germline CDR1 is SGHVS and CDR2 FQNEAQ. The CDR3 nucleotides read TGTGCCAGCAGCCCTAATCTGGGACAGGAGAGCAATCAGCCCCAGCATTTT. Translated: CASSPNLGQESNQPQHF. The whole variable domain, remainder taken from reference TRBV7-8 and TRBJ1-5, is GAGVSQSPRYKVAKRGQDVALRCDPISGHVSLFWYQQALGQGPEFLTYFQNEAQLDKSGLPSDRFFAERPEGSVSTLKIQRTQQEDSAVYLCASSPNLGQESNQPQHFGDGTRLSIL.

The CDR3 nucleotides read TGTGCCAGCAGCTCAGGGGTCGACTCCCCAGATACGCAGTATTTT. This sequence encodes CASSSGVDSPDTQYF. The gene calls are TRBV14 and TRBJ2-3; tentative D call: TRBD1 (6 bases). CDR1 and CDR2 from the germline V gene are SGHDN and FVKESK. The CDR3 extends over 15 amino acids. With 5 bases removed from V and 4 bases from J, the gap between germline ends came to 16 bases.

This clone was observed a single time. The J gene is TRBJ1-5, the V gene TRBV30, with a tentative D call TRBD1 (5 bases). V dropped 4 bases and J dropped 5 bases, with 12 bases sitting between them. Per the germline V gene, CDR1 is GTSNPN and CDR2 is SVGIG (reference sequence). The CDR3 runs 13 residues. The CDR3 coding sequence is TGTGCCTGGACGCCAGGGCTGGATCAGCCCCAGCATTTT. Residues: CAWTPGLDQPQHF.

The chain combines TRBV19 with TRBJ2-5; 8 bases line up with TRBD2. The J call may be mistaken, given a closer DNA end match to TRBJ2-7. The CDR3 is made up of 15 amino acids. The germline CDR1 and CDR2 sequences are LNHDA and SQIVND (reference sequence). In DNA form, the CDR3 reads TGTGCCAGTAGGCCAAGCGGGAGAGCTTCCTACGAGCAGTACTTC. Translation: CASRPSGRASYEQYF.